These 8 T cell receptor beta chains were all obtained from the same sample, sequenced in a study of T cells expressing NK-cell markers (dated by TCRdb to 2019 to 2021). Library preparation used 5' RACE. Instrument on record: Illumina HiSeq 2000. TCRdb reprocessed the public reads and reports one entry per CDR3 protein sequence, without DNA. The table kept for this sample lists 150,000 or so distinct CDR3 sequences. The ten biggest clones cover roughly 20% of the sample. The sample comprised blood T cells: a sorted CD56 or NKG2C T cell subset, CD4+ or CD8+ T cells, or bulk PBMC T cells (not recorded which). Receptor source: a woman aged 18 to 75 in good health.

V gene TRBV20-1 combines with J gene TRBJ2-1; checking the TCRdb D call of TRBD2 is not possible without DNA. Germline V gives CDR1 DFQATT, CDR2 SNEGSKA (reference sequence). The CDR3 has 14 residues. The CDR3 protein is CSAITSGGAEEQFF.

V gene TRBV4-1 combines with J gene TRBJ1-5. Germline V gene data show CDR1 as MGHRA and CDR2 as YSYEKL. There are 15 residues in the CDR3. CDR3 amino acids: CASSLREGPNQPQHF.

The CDR3 spells CASSAHGTTNNEQFF. The chain carries TRBV9 and TRBJ2-1; without DNA, the TCRdb call of TRBD1 cannot be checked. The length of the CDR3 is 15 residues. From germline, CDR1 is SGDLS and CDR2 YYNGEE.

The rearrangement uses TRBV9 and TRBJ2-2; TCRdb's D call, TRBD2, is unchecked because there is no DNA. From germline, CDR1 is SGDLS and CDR2 YYNGEE. This CDR3 is built from 14 residues. This chain's CDR3 is CASSASRNTGELFF.

The V and J genes are TRBV2 and TRBJ2-7; the TCRdb call, TRBD1, lacks DNA for checking. Germline CDR1 reads SNHLY; CDR2 reads FYNNEI. This CDR3 comprises 17 residues. CDR3 region: CASRPRGGGRWEDEQYF.

This sequence joins TRBV7-6 and TRBJ2-7; absent DNA, TCRdb's TRBD1 call cannot be checked. The CDR3 length is 13 residues. In germline, CDR1 is SGHVS, CDR2 FNYEAQ. CDR3 amino acids: CASSRGSGAEQYF.

The chain combines TRBV5-1 with TRBJ2-7. Germline V gives CDR1 SGHRS, CDR2 YFSETQ. This CDR3 comprises 14 residues. CDR3 in amino acids: CASSLSGIGYEQYF.

This sequence joins TRBV12-3 or TRBV12-4 and TRBJ1-3; without DNA, the TCRdb call of TRBD1 cannot be checked. This CDR3 is 12 amino acids long. CDR3 in amino acids: CASSKTPGTIYF.